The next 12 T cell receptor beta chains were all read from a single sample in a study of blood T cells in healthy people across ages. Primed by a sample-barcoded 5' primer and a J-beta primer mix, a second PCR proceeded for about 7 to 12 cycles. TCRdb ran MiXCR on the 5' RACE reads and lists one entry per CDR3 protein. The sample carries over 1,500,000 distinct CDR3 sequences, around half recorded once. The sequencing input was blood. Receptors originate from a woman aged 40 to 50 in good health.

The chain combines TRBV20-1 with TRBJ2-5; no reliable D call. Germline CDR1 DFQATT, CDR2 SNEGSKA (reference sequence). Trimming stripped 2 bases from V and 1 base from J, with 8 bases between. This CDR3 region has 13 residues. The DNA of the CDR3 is TGCAGTGCTAGAAAGAGACCCCAAGAGACCCAGTACTTC. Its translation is CSARKRPQETQYF.

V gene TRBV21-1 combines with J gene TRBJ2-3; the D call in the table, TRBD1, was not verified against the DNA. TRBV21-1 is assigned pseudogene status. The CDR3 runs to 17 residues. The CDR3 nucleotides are TGTGCCAGCAGCTCTAATCGCAGGGGCCAACTCACAGATACGCAGTATTTT. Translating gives CASSSNRRGQLTDTQYF.

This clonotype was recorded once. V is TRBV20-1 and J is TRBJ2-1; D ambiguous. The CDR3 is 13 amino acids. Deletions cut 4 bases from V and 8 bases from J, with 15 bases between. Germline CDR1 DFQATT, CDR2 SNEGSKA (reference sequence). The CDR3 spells CSAILPSRHEQFF. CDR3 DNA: TGCAGTGCTATCCTCCCCTCTAGGCATGAGCAGTTCTTC.

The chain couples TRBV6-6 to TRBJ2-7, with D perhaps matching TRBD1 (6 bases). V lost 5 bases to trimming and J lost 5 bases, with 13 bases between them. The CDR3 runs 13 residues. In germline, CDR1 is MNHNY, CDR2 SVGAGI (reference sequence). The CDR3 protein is CASSKQGLDEQYF. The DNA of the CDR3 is TGTGCCAGCAGTAAACAGGGTCTCGACGAGCAGTACTTC.

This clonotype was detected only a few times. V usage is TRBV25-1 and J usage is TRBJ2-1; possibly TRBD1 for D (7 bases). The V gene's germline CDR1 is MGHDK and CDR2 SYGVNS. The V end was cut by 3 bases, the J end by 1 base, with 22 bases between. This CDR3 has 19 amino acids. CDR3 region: CASSDRESGGRLSYNEQFF. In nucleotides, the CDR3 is TGTGCCAGCAGTGATAGGGAGTCAGGGGGGCGGTTGTCCTACAATGAGCAGTTCTTC.

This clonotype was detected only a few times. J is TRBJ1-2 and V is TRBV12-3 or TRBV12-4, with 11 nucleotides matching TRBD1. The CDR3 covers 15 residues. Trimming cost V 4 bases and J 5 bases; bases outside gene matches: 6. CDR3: CASSSGQGAVYGYTF. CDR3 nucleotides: TGTGCCAGCAGTTCCGGACAGGGGGCAGTGTATGGCTACACCTTC.

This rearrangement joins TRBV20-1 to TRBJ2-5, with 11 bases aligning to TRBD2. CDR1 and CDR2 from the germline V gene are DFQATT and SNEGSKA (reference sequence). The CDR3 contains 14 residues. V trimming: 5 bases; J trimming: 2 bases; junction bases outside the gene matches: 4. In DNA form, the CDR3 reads TGCAGTGCTGGACCTAGCGGGGGGCAAGAGACCCAGTACTTC. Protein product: CSAGPSGGQETQYF.

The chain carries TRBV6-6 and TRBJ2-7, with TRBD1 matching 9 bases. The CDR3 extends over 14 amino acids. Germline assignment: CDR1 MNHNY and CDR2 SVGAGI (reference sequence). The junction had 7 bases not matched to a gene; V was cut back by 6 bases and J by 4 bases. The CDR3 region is CASSGQGTGYEQYF. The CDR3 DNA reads TGTGCCAGCAGCGGACAGGGGACTGGGTACGAGCAGTACTTC.

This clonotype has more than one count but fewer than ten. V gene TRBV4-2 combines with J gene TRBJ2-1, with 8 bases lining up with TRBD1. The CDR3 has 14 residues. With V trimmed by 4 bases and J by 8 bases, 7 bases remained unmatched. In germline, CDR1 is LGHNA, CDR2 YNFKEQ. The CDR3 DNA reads TGTGCCAGCAGCCCAGTGGGACAGGTGGATGAGCAGTTCTTC. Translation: CASSPVGQVDEQFF.

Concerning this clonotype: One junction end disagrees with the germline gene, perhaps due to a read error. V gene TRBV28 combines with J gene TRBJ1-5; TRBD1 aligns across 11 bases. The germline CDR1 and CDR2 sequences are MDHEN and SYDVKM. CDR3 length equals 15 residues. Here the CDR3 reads CASSWTGGANQPRHF. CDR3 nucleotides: TGTGCCAGCAGTTGGACAGGGGGCGCGAATCAGCCCCGGCATTTT.

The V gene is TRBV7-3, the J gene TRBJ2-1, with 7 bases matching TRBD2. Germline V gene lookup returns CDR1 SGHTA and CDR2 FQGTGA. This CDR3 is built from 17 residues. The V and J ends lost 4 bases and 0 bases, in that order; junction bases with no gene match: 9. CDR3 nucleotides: TGTGCCAGCAGCTCACCCTTCGGGGGGAGCTCCTACAATGAGCAGTTCTTC. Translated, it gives CASSSPFGGSSYNEQFF.

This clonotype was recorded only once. The CDR3 reads CASSFGSVRTDTEYF. The CDR3 nucleotides are TGTGCCAGCAGTTTTGGTAGCGTAAGGACAGATACGGAATATTTT. This chain connects TRBV12-3 or TRBV12-4 to TRBJ2-3; tentatively, D is TRBD1 (6 bases). The CDR3 sequence is 15 residues long. Trimming pared 3 bases from V and 15 bases from J, leaving 25 bases between.